This is a list of T cell receptor beta chains from one sample in a study of metastatic and nonmetastatic thyroid tumors. TCRdb reanalyzed the PCR reads with MiXCR. The profile shows 45,000 to 65,000 clones, around a sixth of them singletons. Sequenced input: blood. The receptors were sampled from a female donor with papillary thyroid cancer or a benign thyroid nodule (not recorded which). Some clones in this sample may be carry-over from other donors' samples. Both conserved end residues are part of each CDR3. The order of the fields is CDR3 length, V gene, CDR3 protein.

14,TRBV20-1,CSAPRHPGTDTQYF
15,TRBV6-4,CASSDSSIGSYVYTF
16,TRBV6-5,CASSYTNSPSNQPQHF
14,TRBV6-1,CASSQTQGGYGYTF
16,TRBV20-1,CSARRHPSTGAYEQYF
16,TRBV7-3,CASSIGGGRAHGELFF
16,TRBV2,CASSEGQRGDVETQYF
18,TRBV4-1,CASSQEAGGGIGNQPQHF
14,TRBV20-1,CSASPPGGLTEAFF
14,TRBV24-1,CATASGGNNQPQHF
14,TRBV18,CASSRTGYNSPLHF
14,TRBV6-5,CASSYSGTTDTQYF
16,TRBV6-2/TRBV6-3,CASSPPAAQTGNTIYF
13,TRBV25-1,CASSEYRGSRQYF
19,TRBV15,CATSSRDRGWVGSYNEQFF
15,TRBV20-1,CSARDGDRQHTEAFF
13,TRBV14,CASSPLLGSPLHF
13,TRBV19,CASIGRGGETQYF
13,TRBV5-1,CASSSGAYNEQFF
14,TRBV6-1,CASILVGAGNTIYF
15,TRBV4-2,CASSQDVLKSGELFF
12,TRBV28,CASSGGVLEQYF
15,TRBV7-9,CASSSAGTGREKLFF
13,TRBV6-1,CAGSEGFGQPHHF
14,TRBV6-1,CASSREGDTGELFF
13,TRBV11-3,CASSLPYTGELFF
17,TRBV15,CATSRDTDTVNYYEQYF
16,TRBV6-1,CASSEISFGAVQPQHF
14,TRBV7-8,CASSLRQGSISQYF
18,TRBV5-4,CASSLIFVVVGPSYEQYF
18,TRBV5-1,CASSFRTGGVSGANVLTF
8,TRBV20-1,CSAQDAFF
15,TRBV28,CASSSPGLAGETQYF
18,TRBV24-1,CATSARGTGGVFNQPQHF
14,TRBV11-2,CASRAPTSLYEQYF
13,TRBV19,CANSAKTNTEAFF
15,TRBV5-1,CASSVDPGSSYEQYF
14,TRBV6-1,CASSERRQHTEAFF
12,TRBV20-1,CSGREGLNEQYF
13,TRBV12-3/TRBV12-4,CASSFGELDTQYF
15,TRBV28,CASSPGTVISYEQYF
12,TRBV28,CASRGGNQNQHF
13,TRBV6-1,CASSSTGSYEQYF
15,TRBV20-1,CSARLGGVTNEKLFF
15,TRBV28,CASIYQDRGYYGYAF
14,TRBV7-9,CASSREGGRNIQYF
17,TRBV4-1,CASSQGPSDYYNSPLHF
16,TRBV19,CASSIGGTSGSNEQFF